This is a list of T cell receptor beta chains from one sample in a study of untreated major depressive disorder. TCRdb keeps only in-frame clones here, not all; method: immunoSEQ multiplex PCR. The repertoire holds about 25,000 clones, with approximately 91% as singletons. Sequenced sample: CD4+ T cells from PBMCs. The receptor source for this set is a woman aged 25 to 39 with major depressive disorder. Each CDR3 is given without its conserved first and last residue. Clone size is given for some rows only: seen once, a few or many times, or a class if the clone is expanded.

V,size,CDR3
TRBV7-2,-,ASSSLAGGTGELF
TRBV2,-,ASSPNEKLF
TRBV11-3,once,ASRLGGSYEQY
TRBV6-5,-,ASRGTSGSVNEQY
TRBV19,-,ASSPGGDTEAF
TRBV28,-,ASSNRGTLSNQPQH
TRBV5-6,-,ASSPPGGSYNEQF
TRBV7-2,-,ASSLRLYEQY
TRBV11-2,-,ASSLVGTGVLETQY
TRBV6-1,-,ASSETQGAYEQY
TRBV27,-,ASMDRVNGYT
TRBV2,-,ASSEPPLANEQF
TRBV4-2,-,ASSQGGQLNTEAF
TRBV5-1,-,ASSLSSGANVLT
TRBV9,-,ASSASAGQGDSPLH
TRBV5-6,few,ASSYAGVGNTIY
TRBV4-3,-,ASSPDSGTGYSEKLF
TRBV4-2,-,ASSHFTLAGGETQY
TRBV9,-,ASSFMDSPAYGYT
TRBV18,-,ASSTGQNTEAF
TRBV27,-,ASSLDGKSSGANVLT
TRBV4-3,-,ASSLRRDGGLLYNEQF
TRBV25-1,-,ASSEYGRAIIGNTIY
TRBV6-1,-,ASTSGQTNQPQH
TRBV6-1,-,ASRYRGVSNQPQH
TRBV6-6,-,ASSYRGRETGNTIY
TRBV6-4,-,ASSVQPGSYNEQF
TRBV6-6,-,ASSRSSYEQY
TRBV5-6,-,ASSSLTSGGGETQY
TRBV5-1,once,ASSLVARQANYGYT
TRBV28,-,ASSGARTIQPQH
TRBV27,-,ASSPIPGTGGYEQY
TRBV21-1,-,ASSKARASGKQETQY
TRBV7-2,-,ASSLSRTGRETQY
TRBV11-1,few,ASSPGQGATGELF
TRBV6-6,-,ASSPAYGYT